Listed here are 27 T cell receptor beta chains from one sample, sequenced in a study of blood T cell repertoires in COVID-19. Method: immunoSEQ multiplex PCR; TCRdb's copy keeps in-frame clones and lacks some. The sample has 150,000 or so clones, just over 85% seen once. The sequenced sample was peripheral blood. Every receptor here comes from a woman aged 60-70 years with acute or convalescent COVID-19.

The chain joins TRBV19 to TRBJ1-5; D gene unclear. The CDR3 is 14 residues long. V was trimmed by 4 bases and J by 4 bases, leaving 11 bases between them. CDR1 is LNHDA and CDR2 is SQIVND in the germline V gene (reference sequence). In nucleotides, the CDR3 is TGTGCCAGTAGTACCAGGTTCCCAAATCAGCCCCAGCATTTT. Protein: CASSTRFPNQPQHF. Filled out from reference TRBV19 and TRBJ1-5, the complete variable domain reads DGGITQSPKYLFRKEGQNVTLSCEQNLNHDAMYWYRQDPGQGLRLIYYSQIVNDFQKGDIAEGYSVSREKKESFPLTVTSAQKNPTAFYLCASSTRFPNQPQHFGDGTRLSIL.

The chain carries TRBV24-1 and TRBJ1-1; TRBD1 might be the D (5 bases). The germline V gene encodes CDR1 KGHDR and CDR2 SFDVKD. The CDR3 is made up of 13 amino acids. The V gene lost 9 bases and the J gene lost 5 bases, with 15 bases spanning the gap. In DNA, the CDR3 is TGTGCCACCCGACCCGGGGGAGGGACTGAAGCTTTCTTT. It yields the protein CATRPGGGTEAFF.

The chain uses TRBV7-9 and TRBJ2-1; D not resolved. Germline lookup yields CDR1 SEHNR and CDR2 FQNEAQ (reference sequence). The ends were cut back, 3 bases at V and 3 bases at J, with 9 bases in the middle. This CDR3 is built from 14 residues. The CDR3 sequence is CASSFAHSYNEQFF. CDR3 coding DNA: TGTGCCAGCAGCTTCGCTCACAGCTACAATGAGCAGTTCTTC.

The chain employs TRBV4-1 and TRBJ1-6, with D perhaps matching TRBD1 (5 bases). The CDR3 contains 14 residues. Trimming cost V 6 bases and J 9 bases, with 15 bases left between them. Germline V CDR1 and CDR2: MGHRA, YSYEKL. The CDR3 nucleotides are TGCGCCAGCAGGGACACGGGCGGTGGTTCACCCCTCCACTTT. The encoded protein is CASRDTGGGSPLHF.

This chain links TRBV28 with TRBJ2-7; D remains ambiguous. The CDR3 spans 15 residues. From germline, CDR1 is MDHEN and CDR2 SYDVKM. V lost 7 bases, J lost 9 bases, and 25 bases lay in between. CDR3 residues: CASNPLSSGLDAQYF. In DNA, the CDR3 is TGTGCCAGCAATCCATTATCATCCGGGTTAGACGCGCAGTACTTC.

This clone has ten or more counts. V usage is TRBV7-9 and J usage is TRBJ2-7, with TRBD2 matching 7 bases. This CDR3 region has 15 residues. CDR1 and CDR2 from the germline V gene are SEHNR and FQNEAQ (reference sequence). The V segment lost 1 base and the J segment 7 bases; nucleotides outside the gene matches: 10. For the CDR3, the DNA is TGTGCCAGCAGCTTAGGGCCCAGCGGGGTAGATGAGCAGTACTTC. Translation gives CASSLGPSGVDEQYF.

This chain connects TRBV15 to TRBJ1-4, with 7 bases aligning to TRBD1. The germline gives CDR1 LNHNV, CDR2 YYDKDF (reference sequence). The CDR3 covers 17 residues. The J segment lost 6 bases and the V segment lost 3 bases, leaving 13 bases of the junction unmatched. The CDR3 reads CATSSSSLGGLYEKLFF. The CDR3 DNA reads TGTGCCACCAGCAGTTCATCGCTAGGGGGCCTATATGAAAAACTGTTTTTT.

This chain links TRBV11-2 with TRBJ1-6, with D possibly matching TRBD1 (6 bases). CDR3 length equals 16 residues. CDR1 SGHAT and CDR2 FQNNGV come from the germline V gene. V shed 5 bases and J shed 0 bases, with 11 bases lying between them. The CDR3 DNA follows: TGTGCCAGCAGCCGCGAGGACAGCTCCTATAATTCACCCCTCCACTTT. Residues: CASSREDSSYNSPLHF.

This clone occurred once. The CDR3 reads CASTQDRSSGNTIYF. The CDR3 DNA sequence: TGTGCCAGCACCCAAGACAGGAGCTCTGGAAACACCATATATTTT. This sequence joins TRBV6-6 and TRBJ1-3, with D perhaps matching TRBD1 (6 bases). Germline V gene sequence: CDR1 MNHNY, CDR2 SVGAGI (reference sequence). This CDR3 is 15 amino acids long. Between the trimmed V and J ends, which lost 7 bases and 0 bases, there was a span of 13 bases.

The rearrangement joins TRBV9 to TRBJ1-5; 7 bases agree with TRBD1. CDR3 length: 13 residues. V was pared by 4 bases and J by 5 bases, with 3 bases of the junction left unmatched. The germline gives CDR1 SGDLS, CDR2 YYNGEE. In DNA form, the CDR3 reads TGTGCCAGCAGCCCAACAGGGGATCAGCCCCAGCATTTT. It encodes CASSPTGDQPQHF.

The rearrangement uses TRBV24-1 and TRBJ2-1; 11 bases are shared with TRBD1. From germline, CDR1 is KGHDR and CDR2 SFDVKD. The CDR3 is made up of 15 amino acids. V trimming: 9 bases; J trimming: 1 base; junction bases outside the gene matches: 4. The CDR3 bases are TGTGCCACCGGCGGGACAGGGGGTTCCTACAATGAGCAGTTCTTC. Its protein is CATGGTGGSYNEQFF.

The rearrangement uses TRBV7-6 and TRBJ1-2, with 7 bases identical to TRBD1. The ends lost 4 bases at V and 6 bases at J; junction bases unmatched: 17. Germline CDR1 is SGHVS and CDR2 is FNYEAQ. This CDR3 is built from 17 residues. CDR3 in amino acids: CASSSSSGGGQANGYTF. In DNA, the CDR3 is TGTGCCAGCAGCTCCTCTTCGGGAGGGGGCCAGGCCAATGGCTACACCTTC.

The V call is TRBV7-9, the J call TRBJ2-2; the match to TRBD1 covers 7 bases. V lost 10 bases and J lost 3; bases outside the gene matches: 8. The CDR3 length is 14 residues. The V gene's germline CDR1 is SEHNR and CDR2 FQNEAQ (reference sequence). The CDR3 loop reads CANEQGLDTGELFF. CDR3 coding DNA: TGTGCCAACGAACAGGGGCTTGACACCGGGGAGCTGTTTTTT.

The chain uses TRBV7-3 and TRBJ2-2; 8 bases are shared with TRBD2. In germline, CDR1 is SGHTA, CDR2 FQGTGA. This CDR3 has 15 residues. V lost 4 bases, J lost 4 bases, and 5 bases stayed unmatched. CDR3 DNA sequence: TGTGCCAGCAGCTCCCCGGGGGGGGCCACCGGGGAGCTGTTTTTT. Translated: CASSSPGGATGELFF. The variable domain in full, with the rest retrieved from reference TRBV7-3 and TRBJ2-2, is GAGVSQTPSNKVTEKGKYVELRCDPISGHTALYWYRQSLGQGPEFLIYFQGTGAADDSGLPNDRFFAVRPEGSVSTLKIQRTERGDSAVYLCASSSPGGATGELFFGEGSRLTVL.

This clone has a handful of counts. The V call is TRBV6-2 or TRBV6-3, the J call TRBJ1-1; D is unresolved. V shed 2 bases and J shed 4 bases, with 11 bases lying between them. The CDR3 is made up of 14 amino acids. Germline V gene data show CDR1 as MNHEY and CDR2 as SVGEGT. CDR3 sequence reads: CASSYVPGGTEAFF. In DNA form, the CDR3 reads TGTGCCAGCAGTTACGTCCCGGGTGGCACTGAAGCTTTCTTT.

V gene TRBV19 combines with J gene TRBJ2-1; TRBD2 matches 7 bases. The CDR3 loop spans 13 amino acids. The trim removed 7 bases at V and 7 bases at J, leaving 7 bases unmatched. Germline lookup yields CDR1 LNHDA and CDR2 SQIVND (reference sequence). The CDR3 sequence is CASIAMGGNEQFF. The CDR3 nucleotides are TGTGCCAGTATCGCTATGGGGGGGAATGAGCAGTTCTTC.

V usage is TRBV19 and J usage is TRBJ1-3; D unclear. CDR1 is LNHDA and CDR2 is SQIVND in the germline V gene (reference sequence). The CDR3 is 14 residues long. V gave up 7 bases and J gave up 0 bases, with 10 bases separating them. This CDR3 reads CASTTRRSGNTIYF. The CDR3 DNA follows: TGTGCCAGTACGACACGTCGCTCTGGAAACACCATATATTTT.

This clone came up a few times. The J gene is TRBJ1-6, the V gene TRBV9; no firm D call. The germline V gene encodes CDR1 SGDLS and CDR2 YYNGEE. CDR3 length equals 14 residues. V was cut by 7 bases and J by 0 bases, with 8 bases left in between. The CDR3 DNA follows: TGTGCCAGCGCGCCGAGCTCCTATAATTCACCCCTCCACTTT. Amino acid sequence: CASAPSSYNSPLHF.

This CDR3 reads CASSATGRSYEQYF. For the CDR3, the DNA is TGTGCCAGCAGTGCGACAGGGCGGTCCTACGAGCAGTACTTC. This rearrangement joins TRBV28 to TRBJ2-7; 7 bases fit TRBD1. The ends lost 5 bases at V and 1 base at J; junction bases unmatched: 5. Germline V gives CDR1 MDHEN, CDR2 SYDVKM. CDR3 length equals 14 residues.

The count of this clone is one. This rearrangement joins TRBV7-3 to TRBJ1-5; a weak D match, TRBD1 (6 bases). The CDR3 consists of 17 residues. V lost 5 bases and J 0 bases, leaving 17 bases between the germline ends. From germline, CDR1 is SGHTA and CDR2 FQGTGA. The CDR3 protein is CASSARDTVNSNQPQHF. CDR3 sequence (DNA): TGTGCCAGCAGCGCCCGGGACACCGTTAATAGCAATCAGCCCCAGCATTTT.

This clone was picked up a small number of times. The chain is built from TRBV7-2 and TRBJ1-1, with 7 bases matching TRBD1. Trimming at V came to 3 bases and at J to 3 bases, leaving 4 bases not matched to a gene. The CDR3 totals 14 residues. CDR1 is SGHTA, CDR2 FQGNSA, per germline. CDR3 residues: CASSFSTGDTEAFF. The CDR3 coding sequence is TGTGCCAGCAGCTTCAGCACAGGGGACACTGAAGCTTTCTTT.

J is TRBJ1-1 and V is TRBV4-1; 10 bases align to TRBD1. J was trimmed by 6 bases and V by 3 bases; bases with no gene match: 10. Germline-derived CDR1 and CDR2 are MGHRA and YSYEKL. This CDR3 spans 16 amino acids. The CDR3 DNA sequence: TGCGCCAGCAGCCAGGCCTGGGACAGGGGCCGGGCTGAAGCTTTCTTT. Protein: CASSQAWDRGRAEAFF.

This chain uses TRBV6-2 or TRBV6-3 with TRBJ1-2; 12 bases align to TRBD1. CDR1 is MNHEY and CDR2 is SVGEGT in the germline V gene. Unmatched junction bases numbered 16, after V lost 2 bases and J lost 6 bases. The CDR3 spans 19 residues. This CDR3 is CASSYPWSLGTGGADGYTF. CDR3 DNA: TGTGCCAGCAGTTACCCGTGGAGTTTGGGGACAGGGGGCGCGGATGGCTACACCTTC.

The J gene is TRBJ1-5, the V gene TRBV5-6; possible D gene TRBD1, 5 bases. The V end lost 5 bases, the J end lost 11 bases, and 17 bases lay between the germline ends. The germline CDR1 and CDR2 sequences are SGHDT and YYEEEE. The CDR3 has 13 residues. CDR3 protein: CASSDRLSGSQHF. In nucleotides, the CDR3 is TGTGCCAGCAGTGACAGACTCTCTGGGTCCCAGCATTTT.

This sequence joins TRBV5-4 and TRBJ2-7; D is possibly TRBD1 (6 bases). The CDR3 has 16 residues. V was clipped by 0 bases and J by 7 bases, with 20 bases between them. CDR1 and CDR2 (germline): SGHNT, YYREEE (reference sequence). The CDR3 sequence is CASSLARNREKSEQYF. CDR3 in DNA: TGTGCCAGCAGCTTGGCCCGCAACAGGGAAAAGTCGGAGCAGTACTTC. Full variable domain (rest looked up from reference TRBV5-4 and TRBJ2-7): ETGVTQSPTHLIKTRGQQVTLRCSSQSGHNTVSWYQQALGQGPQFIFQYYREEENGRGNFPPRFSGLQFPNYSSELNVNALELDDSALYLCASSLARNREKSEQYFGPGTRLTVT.

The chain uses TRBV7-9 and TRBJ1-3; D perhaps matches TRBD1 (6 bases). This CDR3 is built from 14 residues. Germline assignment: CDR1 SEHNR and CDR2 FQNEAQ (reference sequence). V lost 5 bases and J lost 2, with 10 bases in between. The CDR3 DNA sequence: TGTGCCAGCAGCCAAGGGGGAACTGGAAACACCATATATTTT. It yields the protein CASSQGGTGNTIYF.

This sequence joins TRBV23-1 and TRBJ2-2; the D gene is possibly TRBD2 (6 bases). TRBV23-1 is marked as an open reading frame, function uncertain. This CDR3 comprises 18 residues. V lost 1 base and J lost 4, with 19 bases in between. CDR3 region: CASSQLPQSEGSTGELFF. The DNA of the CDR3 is TGCGCCAGCAGTCAATTACCCCAGTCGGAGGGTAGCACCGGGGAGCTGTTTTTT.